The rows below give T cell receptor beta chains drawn from one sample of a study of Tregs in tolerant kidney transplant recipients. Profiled with immunoSEQ multiplex PCR; TCRdb holds only in-frame clones, not every one. The sample yields some 70,000 clones, 85% to 90% seen once. The sample consisted of CD4+ T cells from blood, taken before the transplant. Receptors originate from a human donor who received a combined kidney and bone marrow transplant. Each CDR3 is given with its conserved first and last residue. A D gene is named only where the DNA matches it firmly. Size tells how often a clone was seen (once, few, many) or the class of an expanded clone, and some rows leave it out.

DNA	CDR3	D	size	V	J
TGTGCCAGCAGTGATCCATCGACAGGGGGCGCCTACAATGAGCAGTTCTTC	CASSDPSTGGAYNEQFF	TRBD1	NA	TRBV28	TRBJ2-1
TGTGCCAGCAGCCCTTACTACAGCGGAAAGAGATTC	CASSPYYSGKRF	NA	NA	TRBV9	TRBJ2-7
TGCGCCAGCAGGCCGCAGGGGGCGGTCACCGGGGAGCTGTTTTTT	CASRPQGAVTGELFF	TRBD1	once	TRBV5-1	TRBJ2-2
TGTGCCACCAAACAAGAGACCCAGTACTTC	CATKQETQYF	NA	once	TRBV25-1	TRBJ2-5
TGTGCCAGCAGCCCCAATGCGGGGGACACCGGGGAGCTGTTTTTT	CASSPNAGDTGELFF	TRBD2	NA	TRBV7-2	TRBJ2-2
TGTGCCAGCAGTGTTCGCCGGGGTGGGAACTCTGGAAACACCATATATTTT	CASSVRRGGNSGNTIYF	NA	NA	TRBV6-1	TRBJ1-3
TGTGCCAGCAGCGTAGTGGGACCCGGGGGGAAACTGTTTTTT	CASSVVGPGGKLFF	NA	NA	TRBV9	TRBJ1-4
TGTGCCACCAGCAGAATGACGAGGCTAGCGGGAGGGGATGAGCAGTTCTTC	CATSRMTRLAGGDEQFF	TRBD2	NA	TRBV15	TRBJ2-1
TGTGCCAGCAGCCCGACAGGGTTCACCGGGGAGCTGTTTTTT	CASSPTGFTGELFF	TRBD1	NA	TRBV6-5	TRBJ2-2
TGTGCCAGCAGCCCACAGGGGGGGAAGACCGGGGAGCTGTTTTTT	CASSPQGGKTGELFF	NA	NA	TRBV11-2	TRBJ2-2
TGTGCCAGCAGCCCCAGAATGGACAGGGGCCCCGTTAATTTGAAGCCCCAGCATTTT	CASSPRMDRGPVNLKPQHF	TRBD1	NA	TRBV27	TRBJ1-5
TGTGCCAGCAGCGTAGACCCAGGCGGGAAATACGAGCAGTACTTC	CASSVDPGGKYEQYF	NA	NA	TRBV9	TRBJ2-7
TGCGCCAGCACCGGCATCGACAGGGGGCACTACGAGCAGTACTTC	CASTGIDRGHYEQYF	TRBD1	NA	TRBV10-2	TRBJ2-7
TGTGCCATGAAGGCTGCAGTTTACCGACTTAGACGGGCCAAAAACATTCAGTACTTC	CAMKAAVYRLRRAKNIQYF	NA	NA	TRBV27	TRBJ2-4
TGTGCCACCAGCAGAGATCACGGGGGTGGCACTGAAGCTTTCTTT	CATSRDHGGGTEAFF	NA	once	TRBV15	TRBJ1-1
TGCGCCAGCAGCCAAGAGGGGGGGTACGAGCAGTACTTC	CASSQEGGYEQYF	TRBD2	NA	TRBV4-1	TRBJ2-7
TGCGCCAGCAGCTTGAACGTCCCGAGGGAGACCCAGTACTTC	CASSLNVPRETQYF	NA	NA	TRBV5-1	TRBJ2-5
TGTGCCAGCAGCGTAAGCGGGAGGGCGGCAGATACGCAGTATTTT	CASSVSGRAADTQYF	TRBD2	NA	TRBV9	TRBJ2-3
TGTGCCAGCTCACCATCTAGTAGGGAGCGAGGCTACACCTTC	CASSPSSRERGYTF	NA	NA	TRBV18	TRBJ1-2
TGTGCCAGCAGCGCCCCCGGAGGGATGTTGGAAAAACTGTTTTTT	CASSAPGGMLEKLFF	NA	NA	TRBV7-2	TRBJ1-4
TGTGCCAGCAGTTTAAGATCCAGTTCCTACGAGCAGTACTTC	CASSLRSSSYEQYF	NA	NA	TRBV28	TRBJ2-7
TGTGCCAGCAGACCGGGGTACTCAGAGACCCAGTACTTC	CASRPGYSETQYF	NA	NA	TRBV6-5	TRBJ2-5
TGCGCCAGCAGCTTGGTTGGGTTAGCGGGAGGAAATGAGCAGTTCTTC	CASSLVGLAGGNEQFF	TRBD2	NA	TRBV5-1	TRBJ2-1
TGTGCCAGCAGTCCCCAGAGCACAGATACGCAGTATTTT	CASSPQSTDTQYF	NA	few	TRBV28	TRBJ2-3
TGTGCCACCAGCAGTGGCCGGACAGTCCGCGAGCAGTACTTC	CATSSGRTVREQYF	NA	NA	TRBV15	TRBJ2-7
TGTGCCAGCAGCTCCCCGGGACAGGGTACCTACGAGCAGTACTTC	CASSSPGQGTYEQYF	TRBD1	NA	TRBV7-2	TRBJ2-7
TGTGCCAGCAGTAAACGGACAGGGAGCAATCAGCCCCAGCATTTT	CASSKRTGSNQPQHF	TRBD1	NA	TRBV28	TRBJ1-5
TGCAGCGTTGGACTAGCGGGAGCCTCCTACGAGCAGTACTTC	CSVGLAGASYEQYF	TRBD2	NA	TRBV29-1	TRBJ2-7
TGCGCCAGCAGCCAAGGACAGGGTCCTCTTAATGAAAAACTGTTTTTT	CASSQGQGPLNEKLFF	TRBD1	NA	TRBV4-3	TRBJ1-4
TGTGCCAGCAGCCCGGGGACAGGGAACACTGAAGCTTTCTTT	CASSPGTGNTEAFF	TRBD1	NA	TRBV14	TRBJ1-1
TGTGCCAGCAGTTTAAGGGTACAGGGGGCTGGGGGCTACACCTTC	CASSLRVQGAGGYTF	TRBD1	NA	TRBV27	TRBJ1-2
TGTGCCAGCAGCTTGGGACAGCCCTCCAATGAGCAGTTCTTC	CASSLGQPSNEQFF	NA	few	TRBV5-8	TRBJ2-1